The clone carrying this T cell receptor (beta chain) has just a few counts. Per individual sample, total RNA of at least 5 micrograms was extracted. A J-beta primer mix and a sample-barcoded 5' primer were used in a second PCR of roughly 7 to 12 cycles. TCRdb reprocessed the 5' RACE reads via MiXCR and lists one record per CDR3 protein. The data hold roughly 680,000 distinct CDR3 sequences, with about 51% observed a single time. V dropped 5 bases and J dropped 3 bases, with 11 bases sitting between them. This CDR3 comprises 13 residues. Germline-derived CDR1 and CDR2 are SNHLY and FYNNEI. These data belong to a study of blood T cells in healthy people across ages.

Sample: blood. The clonotype comes from a woman of 80 years or more in good health. The V and J genes are TRBV2 and TRBJ2-7; D possibly corresponds to TRBD2 (6 bases). The chain's CDR3 is CASSRGKVYEQYF. The CDR3, as DNA: TGTGCCAGCAGTCGCGGGAAGGTCTACGAGCAGTACTTC.